Given below is one T cell receptor beta chain in context. The data derive from a study of control samples from healthy donors and cancer patients. Sequenced by immunoSEQ multiplex PCR; TCRdb stores in-frame clones only, minus some. The table lists about 100,000 clones, 93% of them singletons. In germline, CDR1 is LGHDT, CDR2 YNNKEL (reference sequence). This CDR3 comprises 17 residues. V lost 1 base and J 2 bases, leaving 16 bases between the germline ends. The V call is TRBV3-1 (or the pseudogene TRBV3-2), the J call TRBJ2-3, with D hard to call. Sequenced: blood. This clonotype was sampled from a man younger than 35 in good health. The CDR3 here is CASSQVLYGRDTDTQYF. The CDR3 bases are TGTGCCAGCAGCCAAGTCCTGTACGGACGAGACACAGATACGCAGTATTTT.